The 3 T cell receptor beta chains given below trace back to one sample, sequenced in a study of blood T cell repertoires in COVID-19. The assay was immunoSEQ multiplex PCR, and TCRdb's table has in-frame clones only and misses some. The repertoire has 200,000 to 250,000 clones, about four fifths of them found once; the top ten carry 1.3%. The sequencing input was PBMCs or T cells enriched from blood (not recorded which). These receptors came from a woman aged 40 to 55 with acute COVID-19.

This clone came up once. V and J are TRBV5-4 and TRBJ1-4; 7 bases map to TRBD1. Per germline, CDR1 SGHNT and CDR2 YYREEE (reference sequence). After removal of 4 bases from V and 8 bases from J, the junction contained 11 bases not matched to a gene. The CDR3 loop spans 15 amino acids. This CDR3 reads CASSPAEGAGEKLFF. The CDR3 nucleotides are TGTGCCAGCAGCCCTGCCGAGGGGGCGGGGGAAAAACTGTTTTTT.

The chain recombines TRBV5-5 with TRBJ1-1; no firm D call. CDR1 is SGHKS and CDR2 is YYEKEE in the germline V gene (reference sequence). V gave up 2 bases and J gave up 4 bases, with 18 bases separating them. The CDR3 loop spans 16 amino acids. The CDR3 DNA follows: TGTGCCAGCAGCTTTAGTATTGGGAGACGAGGCACTGAAGCTTTCTTT. Protein sequence: CASSFSIGRRGTEAFF.

CDR3 sequence: CASSPKEGPSIDTQYF. The CDR3 DNA is TGTGCCAGCAGCCCCAAGGAGGGGCCGAGTATAGATACGCAGTATTTT. This rearrangement joins TRBV5-4 to TRBJ2-3, with D perhaps matching TRBD2 (6 bases). V was shortened by 4 bases and J by 5 bases, with 20 bases between the two germline ends. The CDR3 loop spans 16 amino acids. Germline CDR1 is SGHNT and CDR2 is YYREEE (reference sequence).